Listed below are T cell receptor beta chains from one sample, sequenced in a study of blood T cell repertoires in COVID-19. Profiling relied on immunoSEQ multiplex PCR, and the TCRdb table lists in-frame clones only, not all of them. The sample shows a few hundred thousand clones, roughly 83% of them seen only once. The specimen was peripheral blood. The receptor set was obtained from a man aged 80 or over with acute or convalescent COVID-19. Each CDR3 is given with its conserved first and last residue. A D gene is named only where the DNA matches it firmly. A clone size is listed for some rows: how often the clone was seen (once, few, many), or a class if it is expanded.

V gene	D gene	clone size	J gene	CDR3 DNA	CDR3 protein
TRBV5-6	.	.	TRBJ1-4	TGTGCCAGCAGCTCGTACTCATTCGGGAGCGCAACTAATGAAAAACTGTTTTTT	CASSSYSFGSATNEKLFF
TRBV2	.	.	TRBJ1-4	TGTGCCAGCAGTGAAGTGAAGGGGCTAAGGGTTTATGAAAAACTGTTTTTT	CASSEVKGLRVYEKLFF
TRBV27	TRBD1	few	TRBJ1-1	TGTGCCAGCAGTTTACGAGGGGGCCGAGCGAACACTGAAGCTTTCTTT	CASSLRGGRANTEAFF
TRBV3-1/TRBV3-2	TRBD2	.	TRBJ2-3	TGTGCCAGCAGCTCTAGCGGGAGGGCCCAAGGGCAGTATTTT	CASSSSGRAQGQYF
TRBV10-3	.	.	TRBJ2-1	TGTGCCATCAGGGGCGGGGTGGGTTCCTACAATGAGCAGTTCTTC	CAIRGGVGSYNEQFF
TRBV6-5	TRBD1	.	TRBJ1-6	TGTGCCAGCAGTTACTCACAGGGGGGACTCCACTTT	CASSYSQGGLHF
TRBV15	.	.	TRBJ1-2	TGTGCCACCAGCAGAGATCAGTATCCGGAGGGCTACACCTTC	CATSRDQYPEGYTF
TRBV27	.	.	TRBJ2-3	TGTGCCAGCAGTTTGTGGGCGAGCACAGATACGCAGTATTTT	CASSLWASTDTQYF
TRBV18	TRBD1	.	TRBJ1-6	TGTGCCAGCTCAGACAGGGACGATTCACCCCTCCACTTT	CASSDRDDSPLHF
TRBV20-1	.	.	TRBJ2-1	TGCAGTGCTAGTCTCCCCCAGGATGAGCAGTTCTTC	CSASLPQDEQFF
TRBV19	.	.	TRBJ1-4	TGTGCCAGTAGTATATCCCGGTTTGAAAAACTGTTTTTT	CASSISRFEKLFF
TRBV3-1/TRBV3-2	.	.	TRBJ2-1	TGTGCCAGCAGCCAAGAGGTTGCGGGGAGTACCTACAATGAGCAGTTCTTC	CASSQEVAGSTYNEQFF
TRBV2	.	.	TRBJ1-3	TGTGCCAGCAGTGATCCCCCGGGAAACACCATATATTTT	CASSDPPGNTIYF
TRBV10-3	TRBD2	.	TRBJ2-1	TGTGCCATCAAAGTAGCGGGGGGAGACAATGAGCAGTTCTTC	CAIKVAGGDNEQFF
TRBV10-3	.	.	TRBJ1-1	TGTGCCATCAGTGAGGGACAGTCAAACACTGAAGCTTTCTTT	CAISEGQSNTEAFF